The next 23 T cell receptor beta chains were all read from a single sample in a study of patients and donors after allogeneic stem cell transplantation. In TCRdb, the RT-PCR reads were re-called with MiXCR into one record per CDR3 protein. Here the sample spans 400,000 to 500,000 distinct CDR3 sequences, 15% to 20% being singletons. The sample comprised blood, either unsorted or a sorted T cell fraction (not recorded which). These TCRs come from a human donor who was either an allogeneic HSCT recipient or a stem cell or donor lymphocyte infusion donor (not recorded which). It is not recorded whose cells these are; they may come from a transplant donor.

This clonotype showed up many times. This sequence joins TRBV12-3 or TRBV12-4 and TRBJ2-1; D is perhaps TRBD1 (6 bases). The CDR3 length is 16 residues. V was clipped by 4 bases and J by 4 bases, with 17 bases between them. The CDR3 reads CASSSTTGSFYNEQFF. DNA of the CDR3: TGTGCCAGCAGTTCGACTACAGGGTCCTTTTACAATGAGCAGTTCTTC.

This clonotype showed up just a few times. The chain carries TRBV27 and TRBJ2-3, with D perhaps matching TRBD1 or TRBD2 (6 bases each). Trimming stripped 3 bases from V and 3 bases from J, with 13 bases between. The CDR3 consists of 15 residues. CDR1 MNHEY and CDR2 SMNVEV come from the germline V gene (reference sequence). Here the CDR3 reads CASSFRQGRTDTQYF. CDR3 bases: TGTGCCAGCAGTTTCAGGCAGGGGAGGACAGATACGCAGTATTTT.

The J gene is TRBJ1-5, the V gene TRBV30, with 10 bases that match TRBD1. The CDR3 runs to 15 residues. The V segment lost 3 bases and the J segment 4 bases; nucleotides outside the gene matches: 6. Germline V gene lookup returns CDR1 GTSNPN and CDR2 SVGIG (reference sequence). CDR3 amino acids: CAWRDGTGVNQPQHF. In DNA form, the CDR3 reads TGTGCCTGGAGGGACGGGACAGGGGTAAATCAGCCCCAGCATTTT.

This clonotype was seen more than once but under ten times. The V call is TRBV5-1, the J call TRBJ2-1, with D tentatively TRBD1 (6 bases). The CDR3 is 13 amino acids. The V and J ends lost 6 bases and 12 bases respectively, with 19 bases between them. Germline V gene lookup returns CDR1 SGHRS and CDR2 YFSETQ. The CDR3 spells CASNQPSGERQFF. CDR3 DNA sequence: TGCGCCAGCAACCAACCCTCAGGGGAAAGGCAGTTCTTC. Supplemented by reference TRBV5-1 and TRBJ2-1, the full variable domain reads KAGVTQTPRYLIKTRGQQVTLSCSPISGHRSVSWYQQTPGQGLQFLFEYFSETQRNKGNFPGRFSGRQFSNSRSEMNVSTLELGDSALYLCASNQPSGERQFFGPGTRLTVL.

This clonotype was counted many times. The chain carries TRBV6-1 and TRBJ1-2; D gene uncertain. With 4 bases removed from V and 4 bases from J, the gap between germline ends came to 13 bases. CDR1 and CDR2 from the germline V gene are MNHNS and SASEGT. This CDR3 has 14 residues. CDR3 sequence: CASSGRRTGYGYTF. The CDR3 nucleotides are TGTGCCAGCAGTGGCCGACGGACGGGCTATGGCTACACCTTC.

The chain employs TRBV7-9 and TRBJ2-1; 12 bases agree with TRBD2. The germline gives CDR1 SEHNR, CDR2 FQNEAQ (reference sequence). V trimming: 0 bases; J trimming: 15 bases; junction bases outside the gene matches: 6. CDR3 size: 14 residues. CDR3 residues: CASSLAASGGAMFF. The DNA of the CDR3 is TGTGCCAGCAGCTTAGCGGCTAGCGGGGGGGCCATGTTCTTC. Full variable domain (missing parts from reference TRBV7-9 and TRBJ2-1): DTGVSQNPRHKITKRGQNVTFRCDPISEHNRLYWYRQTLGQGPEFLTYFQNEAQLEKSRLLSDRFSAERPKGSFSTLEIQRTEQGDSAMYLCASSLAASGGAMFFGPGTRLTVL.

On this clonotype itself: Sequence at one end of the junction differs from germline and may be a read error. The chain links TRBV18 to TRBJ2-7; perhaps TRBD1 as D (5 bases). This CDR3 is 16 amino acids long. From germline, CDR1 is KGHSH and CDR2 LQKENI. CDR3 protein: CASSPLGFQGQKEVDF. The CDR3 DNA follows: TGTGCCAGCTCACCACTGGGTTTCCAGGGTCAGAAGGAAGTGGACTTC.

This clonotype was detected only a few times. The chain recombines TRBV4-1 with TRBJ2-5; 7 nucleotides match TRBD1. CDR3 length equals 14 residues. CDR1 MGHRA and CDR2 YSYEKL come from the germline V gene. Germline trimming cut 1 base from V and 5 bases from J; bases unmatched to any gene: 4. CDR3 in amino acids: CASSQGVRGETQYF. In DNA, the CDR3 is TGCGCCAGCAGCCAAGGGGTCAGGGGGGAGACCCAGTACTTC.

This clonotype has just a few counts. V gene TRBV2 combines with J gene TRBJ2-5, with 11 bases matching TRBD1. The CDR3 consists of 14 residues. V trimming: 6 bases; J trimming: 4 bases; junction bases outside the gene matches: 4. Germline V gives CDR1 SNHLY, CDR2 FYNNEI. As DNA, the CDR3 is TGTGCCAGCAGGGCCGGGACAGGGGGAGAGACCCAGTACTTC. Residues: CASRAGTGGETQYF.

This clonotype was observed many times. The J gene is TRBJ2-2, the V gene TRBV3-1; D might be TRBD2 (6 bases). The V gene's germline CDR1 is LGHDT and CDR2 YNNKEL (reference sequence). V lost 4 bases to trimming and J lost 6 bases, with 15 bases between them. The CDR3 loop spans 15 amino acids. CDR3 sequence reads: CASSPRGSRAGELFF. CDR3 sequence (DNA): TGTGCCAGCAGCCCCCGGGGGTCCCGCGCCGGGGAGCTGTTTTTT.

The genes are TRBV6-5 and TRBJ2-1; unclear D gene. In germline, CDR1 is MNHEY, CDR2 SVGAGI. V lost 4 bases to trimming and J lost 3 bases, with 10 bases between them. The CDR3 totals 14 residues. CDR3 amino acids: CASSSPPGYNEQFF. The CDR3 DNA reads TGTGCCAGCAGTTCCCCGCCGGGCTACAATGAGCAGTTCTTC.

The chain links TRBV11-3 to TRBJ1-1; D perhaps matches TRBD1 (6 bases). The CDR3 runs to 13 residues. Germline-derived CDR1 and CDR2 are SGHNT and YENEEA. Trimming left V 2 bases short and J 5 bases short, with 9 bases between. The CDR3: CASSLKGVTEAFF. DNA for the CDR3: TGTGCCAGCAGCTTAAAGGGGGTAACTGAAGCTTTCTTT.

J is TRBJ2-7 and V is TRBV6-5, with 7 bases that match TRBD2. This CDR3 spans 12 amino acids. The V gene end was trimmed by 4 bases and the J gene end by 7 bases; junction bases not matched to a gene: 4. CDR1 is MNHEY and CDR2 is SVGAGI in the germline V gene. In DNA, the CDR3 is TGTGCCAGCAGTTCCTACGGGGGGGAGCAGTACTTC. The encoded protein is CASSSYGGEQYF.

At least ten counts were recorded for this clonotype. This chain joins TRBV5-1 and TRBJ1-2; D remains ambiguous. V lost 4 bases and J 4 bases, leaving 11 bases between the germline ends. CDR3 length: 13 residues. Germline V CDR1 and CDR2: SGHRS, YFSETQ. As DNA, the CDR3 is TGCGCCAGCAGCGAGGGCCTTACCTATGGCTACACCTTC. It specifies CASSEGLTYGYTF.

The rearrangement links TRBV7-9 to TRBJ2-6, with D perhaps TRBD1 or TRBD2 (5 bases each). V was shortened by 5 bases and J by 5 bases, with 16 bases between the two germline ends. Germline V CDR1 and CDR2: SEHNR, FQNEAQ (reference sequence). The CDR3 sequence is 16 residues long. CDR3 coding DNA: TGTGCCAGCAGCACCCCCGAGGGGTGCTGGGCCAACGTCCTGACTTTC. Residues: CASSTPEGCWANVLTF.

The chain links TRBV7-9 to TRBJ1-4; 10 nucleotides agree with TRBD1. CDR1 SEHNR and CDR2 FQNEAQ come from the germline V gene (reference sequence). Germline trimming cut 5 bases from V and 1 base from J; bases unmatched to any gene: 7. The CDR3 is 17 amino acids. The CDR3 region is CASSRTGGGVTNEKLFF. The DNA for the CDR3 is TGTGCCAGCAGCCGGACAGGGGGTGGAGTAACTAATGAAAAACTGTTTTTT.

This clonotype has a count of ten or more. This chain connects TRBV7-9 to TRBJ1-2, with D uncertain. V shed 5 bases and J shed 2 bases, with 9 bases lying between them. The CDR3 runs to 13 residues. Germline loops: CDR1 SEHNR, CDR2 FQNEAQ (reference sequence). Here the CDR3 reads CASSHGPNYGYTF. The CDR3 DNA reads as TGTGCCAGCAGCCACGGTCCCAACTATGGCTACACCTTC.

The rearrangement links TRBV20-1 to TRBJ2-7, with D possibly matching TRBD1 (6 bases). V lost 0 bases to trimming and J lost 7 bases, with 10 bases between them. The germline V gene encodes CDR1 DFQATT and CDR2 SNEGSKA (reference sequence). The CDR3 totals 12 residues. CDR3: CSARDGGWEQYF. CDR3 DNA: TGCAGTGCTAGAGATGGGGGCTGGGAGCAGTACTTC.

The genes are TRBV5-6 and TRBJ2-7; D perhaps matches TRBD2 (5 bases). Germline-derived CDR1 and CDR2 are SGHDT and YYEEEE. The V and J ends lost 7 bases and 0 bases respectively, with 20 bases between them. The CDR3 sequence is 16 residues long. The CDR3 region has the DNA TGTGCCAGCTCAGAGTTGAAGAGGGTCGGCTCCTACGAGCAGTACTTC. Translated, it gives CASSELKRVGSYEQYF.

This clonotype was detected ten times or more. The chain employs TRBV15 and TRBJ2-7, with unresolved D. Germline-derived CDR1 and CDR2 are LNHNV and YYDKDF (reference sequence). V was clipped by 1 base and J by 4 bases, with 5 bases between them. This CDR3 is 12 amino acids long. CDR3 sequence reads: CATSRGSYEQYF. The CDR3 DNA follows: TGTGCCACCAGCAGAGGCAGTTACGAGCAGTACTTC.

In its sample, this clonotype was seen a few times. The chain links TRBV7-3 to TRBJ2-1, with 7 positions matching TRBD2. The J segment lost 0 bases and the V segment lost 8 bases, leaving 7 bases of the junction unmatched. The CDR3 spans 15 residues. Germline values: CDR1 SGHTA, CDR2 FQGTGA. The CDR3 protein is CASALGGSSYNEQFF. CDR3 DNA sequence: TGTGCCAGCGCCTTGGGGGGGAGCTCCTACAATGAGCAGTTCTTC.

The genes are TRBV12-3 or TRBV12-4 and TRBJ2-7, with TRBD2 matching 9 bases. CDR3 length: 14 residues. V lost 6 bases and J lost 2; bases outside the gene matches: 5. The CDR3 protein is CASRFSGRTYEQYF. DNA of the CDR3: TGTGCCAGCAGATTTAGCGGGAGAACCTACGAGCAGTACTTC.

This clonotype has a handful of counts. Mismatch with germline at one junction end may stem from a read error. The chain carries TRBV9 and TRBJ2-1; 14 bases line up with TRBD2. This CDR3 comprises 14 residues. Germline V gene sequence: CDR1 SGDLS, CDR2 YYNGEE. The CDR3 DNA reads as TGTGCCAGCAGCCCCTCGGGACTAGCGGGAGCCTCGATCTTC. This sequence encodes CASSPSGLAGASIF. Combining the CDR3 with reference TRBV9 and TRBJ2-1 gives the whole variable domain DSGVTQTPKHLITATGQRVTLRCSPRSGDLSVYWYQQSLDQGLQFLIQYYNGEERAKGNILERFSAQQFPDLHSELNLSSLELGDSALYFCASSPSGLAGASIFGPGTRLTVL.